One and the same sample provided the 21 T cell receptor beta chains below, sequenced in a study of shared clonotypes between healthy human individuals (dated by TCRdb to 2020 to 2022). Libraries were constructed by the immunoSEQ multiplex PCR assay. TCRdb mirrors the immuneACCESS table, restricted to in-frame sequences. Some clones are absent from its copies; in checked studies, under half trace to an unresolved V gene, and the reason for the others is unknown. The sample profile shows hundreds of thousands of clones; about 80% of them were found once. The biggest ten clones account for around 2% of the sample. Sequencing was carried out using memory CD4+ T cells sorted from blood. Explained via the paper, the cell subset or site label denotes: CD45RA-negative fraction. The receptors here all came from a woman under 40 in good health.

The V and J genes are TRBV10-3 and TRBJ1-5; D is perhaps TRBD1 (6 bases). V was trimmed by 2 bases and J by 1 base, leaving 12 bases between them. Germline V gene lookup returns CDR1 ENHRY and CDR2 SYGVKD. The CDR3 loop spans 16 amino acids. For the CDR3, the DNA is TGTGCCATCAGTGAGGGGGGGGCAGCAAGCAATCAGCCCCAGCATTTT. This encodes CAISEGGAASNQPQHF.

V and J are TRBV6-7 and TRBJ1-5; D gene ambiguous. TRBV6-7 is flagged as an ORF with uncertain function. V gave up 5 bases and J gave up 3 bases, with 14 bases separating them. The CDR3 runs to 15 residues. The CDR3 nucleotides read TGTGCCAGCAGTCCCGGGGTGGTCCTCAATCAGCCCCAGCATTTT. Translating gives CASSPGVVLNQPQHF.

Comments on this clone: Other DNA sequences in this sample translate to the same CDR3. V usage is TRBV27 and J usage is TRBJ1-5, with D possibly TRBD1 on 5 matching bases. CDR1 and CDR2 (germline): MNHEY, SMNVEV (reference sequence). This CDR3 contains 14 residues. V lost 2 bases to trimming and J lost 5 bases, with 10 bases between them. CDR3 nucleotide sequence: TGTGCCAGCAGTTTACATGGGGGGGATCAGCCCCAGCATTTT. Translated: CASSLHGGDQPQHF.

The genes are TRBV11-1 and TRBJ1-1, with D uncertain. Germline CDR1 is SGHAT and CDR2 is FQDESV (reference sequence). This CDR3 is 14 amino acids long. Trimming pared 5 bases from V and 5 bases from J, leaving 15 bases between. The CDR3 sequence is CASSPTRHETEAFF. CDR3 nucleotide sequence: TGTGCCAGCAGCCCTACGAGACATGAAACTGAAGCTTTCTTT.

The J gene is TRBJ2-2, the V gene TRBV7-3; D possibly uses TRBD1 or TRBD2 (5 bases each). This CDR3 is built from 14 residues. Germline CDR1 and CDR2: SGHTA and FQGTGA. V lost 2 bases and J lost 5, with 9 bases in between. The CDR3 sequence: CASSLVGTTGELFF. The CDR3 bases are TGTGCCAGCAGCTTAGTGGGGACGACCGGGGAGCTGTTTTTT. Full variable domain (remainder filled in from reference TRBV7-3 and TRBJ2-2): GAGVSQTPSNKVTEKGKYVELRCDPISGHTALYWYRQSLGQGPEFLIYFQGTGAADDSGLPNDRFFAVRPEGSVSTLKIQRTERGDSAVYLCASSLVGTTGELFFGEGSRLTVL.

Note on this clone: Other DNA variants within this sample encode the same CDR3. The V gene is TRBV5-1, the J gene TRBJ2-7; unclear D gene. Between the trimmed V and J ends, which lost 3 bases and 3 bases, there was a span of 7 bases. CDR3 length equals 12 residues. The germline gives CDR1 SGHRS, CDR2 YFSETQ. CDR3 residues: CASSSPGYEQYF. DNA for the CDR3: TGCGCCAGCAGCTCGCCGGGCTACGAGCAGTACTTC.

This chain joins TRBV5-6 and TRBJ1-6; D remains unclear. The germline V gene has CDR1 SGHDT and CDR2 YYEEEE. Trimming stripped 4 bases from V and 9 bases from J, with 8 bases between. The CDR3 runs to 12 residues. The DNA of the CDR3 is TGTGCCAGCAGCGTAATAGCTTCACCCCTCCACTTT. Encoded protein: CASSVIASPLHF.

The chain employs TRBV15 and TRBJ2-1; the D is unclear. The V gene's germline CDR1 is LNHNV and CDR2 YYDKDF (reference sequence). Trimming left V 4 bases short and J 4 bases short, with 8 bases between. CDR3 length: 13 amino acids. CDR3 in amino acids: CATSTRKYNEQFF. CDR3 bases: TGTGCCACCAGCACAAGGAAGTACAATGAGCAGTTCTTC.

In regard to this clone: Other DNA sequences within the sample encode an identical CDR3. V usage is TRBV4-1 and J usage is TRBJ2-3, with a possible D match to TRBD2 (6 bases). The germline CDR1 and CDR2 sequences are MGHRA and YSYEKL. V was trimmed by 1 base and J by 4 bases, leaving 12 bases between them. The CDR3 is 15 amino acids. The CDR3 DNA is TGCGCCAGCAGCCAAGTGGGAGCGGGCGCAGATACGCAGTATTTT. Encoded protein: CASSQVGAGADTQYF.

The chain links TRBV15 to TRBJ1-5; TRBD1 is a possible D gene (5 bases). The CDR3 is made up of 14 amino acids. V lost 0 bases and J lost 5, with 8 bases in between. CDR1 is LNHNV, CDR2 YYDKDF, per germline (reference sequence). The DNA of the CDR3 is TGTGCCACCAGCAGAGACAGGGATTATCAGCCCCAGCATTTT. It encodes CATSRDRDYQPQHF.

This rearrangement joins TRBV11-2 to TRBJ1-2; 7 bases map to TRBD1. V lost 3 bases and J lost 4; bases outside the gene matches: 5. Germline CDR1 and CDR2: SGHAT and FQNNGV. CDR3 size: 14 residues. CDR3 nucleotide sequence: TGTGCCAGCAGCTTGGAACAGGGGTTCTATGGCTACACCTTC. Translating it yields CASSLEQGFYGYTF.

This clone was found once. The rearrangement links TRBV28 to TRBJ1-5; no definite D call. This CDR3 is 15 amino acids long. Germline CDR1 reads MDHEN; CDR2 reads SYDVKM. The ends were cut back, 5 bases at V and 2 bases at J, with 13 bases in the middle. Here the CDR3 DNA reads TGTGCCAGCAGTACCCCGTTGGGAGGCAATCAGCCCCAGCATTTT. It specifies CASSTPLGGNQPQHF.

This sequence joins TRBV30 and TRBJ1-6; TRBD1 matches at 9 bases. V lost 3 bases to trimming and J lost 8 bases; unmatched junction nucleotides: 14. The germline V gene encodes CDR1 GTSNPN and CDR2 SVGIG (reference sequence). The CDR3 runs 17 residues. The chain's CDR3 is CAWRNYRGQGRDSPLHF. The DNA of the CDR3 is TGTGCCTGGAGGAACTACCGAGGACAGGGGAGGGATTCACCCCTCCACTTT.

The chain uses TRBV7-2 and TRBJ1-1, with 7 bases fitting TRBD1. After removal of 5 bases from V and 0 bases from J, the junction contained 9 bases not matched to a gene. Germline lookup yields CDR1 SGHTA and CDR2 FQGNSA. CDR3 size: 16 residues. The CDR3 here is CASSRQGSALNTEAFF. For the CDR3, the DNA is TGTGCCAGCAGCCGACAGGGATCGGCGCTGAACACTGAAGCTTTCTTT.

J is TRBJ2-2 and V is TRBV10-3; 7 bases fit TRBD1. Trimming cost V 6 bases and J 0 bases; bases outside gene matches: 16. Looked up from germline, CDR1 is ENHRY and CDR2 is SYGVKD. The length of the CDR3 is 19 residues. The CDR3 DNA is TGTGCCATCAGGGCGGCCGTTGGACAGGAGCATTCGAACACCGGGGAGCTGTTTTTT. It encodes CAIRAAVGQEHSNTGELFF.

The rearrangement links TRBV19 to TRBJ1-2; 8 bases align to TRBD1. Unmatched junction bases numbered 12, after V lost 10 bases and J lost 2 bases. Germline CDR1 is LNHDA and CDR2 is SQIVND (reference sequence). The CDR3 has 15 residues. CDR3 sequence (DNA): TGTGCCACCCAGAACGCCGGGACAGGAAACTATGGCTACACCTTC. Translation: CATQNAGTGNYGYTF.

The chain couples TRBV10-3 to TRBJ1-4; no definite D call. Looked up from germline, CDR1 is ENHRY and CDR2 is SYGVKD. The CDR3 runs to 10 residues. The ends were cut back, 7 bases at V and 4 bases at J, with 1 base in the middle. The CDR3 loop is CAINNEKLFF. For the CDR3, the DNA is TGTGCCATCAATAATGAAAAACTGTTTTTT.

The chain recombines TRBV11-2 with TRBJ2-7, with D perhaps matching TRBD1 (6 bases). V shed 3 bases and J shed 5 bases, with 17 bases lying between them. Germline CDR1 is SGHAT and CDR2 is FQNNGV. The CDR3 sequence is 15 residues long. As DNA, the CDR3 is TGTGCCAGCAGCTTTATACAGGGTTTGGTTCACGAGCAGTACTTC. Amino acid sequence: CASSFIQGLVHEQYF.

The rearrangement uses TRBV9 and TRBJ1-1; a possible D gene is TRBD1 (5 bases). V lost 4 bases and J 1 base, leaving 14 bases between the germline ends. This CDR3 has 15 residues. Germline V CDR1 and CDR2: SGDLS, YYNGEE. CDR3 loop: CASSPIDRTNTEAFF. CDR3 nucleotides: TGTGCCAGCAGCCCCATCGACAGAACGAACACTGAAGCTTTCTTT.

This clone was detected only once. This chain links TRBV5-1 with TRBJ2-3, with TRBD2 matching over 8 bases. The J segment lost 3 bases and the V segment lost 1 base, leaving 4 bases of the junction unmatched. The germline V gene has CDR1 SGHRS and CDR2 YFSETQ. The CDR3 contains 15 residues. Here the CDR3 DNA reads TGCGCCAGCAGCTTGCAGCGGGGGAATACAGATACGCAGTATTTT. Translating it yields CASSLQRGNTDTQYF. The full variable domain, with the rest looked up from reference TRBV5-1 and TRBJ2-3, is KAGVTQTPRYLIKTRGQQVTLSCSPISGHRSVSWYQQTPGQGLQFLFEYFSETQRNKGNFPGRFSGRQFSNSRSEMNVSTLELGDSALYLCASSLQRGNTDTQYFGPGTRLTVL.

DNA for the CDR3: TGTGCCAGCAGTCCAAAGACTCGGGACAGGAGTTTATGGGTCTCCTACGAGCAGTACTTC. Amino acids: CASSPKTRDRSLWVSYEQYF. This sequence joins TRBV27 and TRBJ2-7, with 8 bases matching TRBD1. J lost 0 bases, V lost 5 bases, and 21 bases had no gene match. CDR1 MNHEY and CDR2 SMNVEV come from the germline V gene (reference sequence). This CDR3 spans 20 amino acids.